This T cell receptor beta chain was captured by sequencing in a study of cytomegalovirus exposure and HLA in healthy donors. The germline V gene encodes CDR1 MNHEY and CDR2 SMNVEV (reference sequence). V shed 3 bases and J shed 0 bases, with 3 bases lying between them. This CDR3 has 13 residues. PCR primers comprised 60 Vbeta and 13 Jbeta primers. Some clones are missing from TCRdb's copy, which holds only in-frame ones; the method was immunoSEQ multiplex PCR. The repertoire holds about 140,000 clones, with about three quarters as singletons. The chain combines TRBV27 with TRBJ1-5, with unresolved D. The TCR sequence derives from a woman younger than 45 in good health and CMV-seronegative. Sequencing was performed on PBMCs. The DNA for the CDR3 is TGTGCCAGCAGTTTCTATAGCAATCAGCCCCAGCATTTT. Residues: CASSFYSNQPQHF.